This record looks at one T cell receptor (beta chain) sequence and its context. Next came a second PCR, run for about 7 to 12 cycles, which used a sample-barcoded 5' primer along with a J-beta primer mix. Each CDR3 protein gets one entry after TCRdb re-called the 5' RACE reads with MiXCR. The sample lists about 930,000 distinct CDR3 sequences, around 29% occurring once. The sample is drawn from a study of blood T cells in healthy people across ages. Germline V CDR1 and CDR2: SGHAT, FQNNGV. The CDR3 sequence is 13 residues long. Trimming took 6 bases from V and 5 from J, leaving 13 bases between them. Separately, the same data were catalogued under a study of T cells of mothers and their children. That study adds: Sequencing got over 10 million TCR beta CDR3 reads from each mother and some 3 million from each child.

This sequence was found in a woman aged 40 to 49 in good health. Specimen: blood. The rearrangement links TRBV11-2 to TRBJ1-1; D not resolved. The CDR3 DNA reads TGTGCCAGCAGTTCCAGCTCGGGAACTGAAGCTTTCTTT. Its translation is CASSSSSGTEAFF.